The source of this T cell receptor (beta chain) is a study of cytomegalovirus exposure and HLA in healthy donors. Both 60 Vbeta primers and 13 Jbeta primers went into the PCR. Data came from immunoSEQ multiplex PCR; TCRdb stores just in-frame clones and leaves some out. The sample lists 95,000 to 150,000 clones, around 66% occurring once. Germline CDR1 reads SGHVS; CDR2 reads FQNEAQ. Trimming at V came to 1 base and at J to 5 bases, leaving 12 bases not matched to a gene. The CDR3 length is 17 residues. This clone showed up just a few times. The specimen sequenced was PBMCs. This chain links TRBV7-8 with TRBJ1-1, with TRBD1 matching 8 bases. The clonotype was recovered from a woman aged 40-49 years in good health and CMV-seropositive. The CDR3 spells CASSLVAGQGWRTEAFF. CDR3 nucleotide sequence: TGTGCCAGCAGCTTAGTAGCCGGACAGGGTTGGAGAACTGAAGCTTTCTTT. Full variable domain (remainder filled in from reference TRBV7-8 and TRBJ1-1): GAGVSQSPRYKVAKRGQDVALRCDPISGHVSLFWYQQALGQGPEFLTYFQNEAQLDKSGLPSDRFFAERPEGSVSTLKIQRTQQEDSAVYLCASSLVAGQGWRTEAFFGQGTRLTVV.